What follows are 8 T cell receptor beta chains derived from one specimen sequenced in a study of cytomegalovirus exposure and HLA in healthy donors. The primer mix had 60 Vbeta and 13 Jbeta primers. The table came from immunoSEQ multiplex PCR; TCRdb's copy has only in-frame clones and leaves some out. The repertoire holds some 79,000 clones, with about 78% as singletons. Input material: PBMCs. The receptors originated from a male donor in good health and CMV-seropositive.

The chain combines TRBV30 with TRBJ1-2; TRBD1 agrees at 7 bases. The trim removed 5 bases at V and 2 bases at J, leaving 8 bases unmatched. CDR1 is GTSNPN, CDR2 SVGIG, per germline (reference sequence). The CDR3 runs to 14 residues. Here the CDR3 DNA reads TGTGCCTGGGCCCCACTACAGGGGAACTATGGCTACACCTTC. Translation: CAWAPLQGNYGYTF.

This chain connects TRBV10-3 to TRBJ1-1; no clear D. Germline V lookup: CDR1 ENHRY, CDR2 SYGVKD. The CDR3 totals 15 residues. The V gene lost 11 bases and the J gene lost 1 base, with 20 bases spanning the gap. The DNA of the CDR3 is TGTGCCTCCATGCGGGAGCCCAACACGAACACTGAAGCTTTCTTT. This encodes CASMREPNTNTEAFF.

The rearrangement joins TRBV5-5 to TRBJ2-3; D might be TRBD2 (5 bases). CDR1 is SGHKS, CDR2 YYEKEE, per germline (reference sequence). The CDR3 consists of 15 residues. Trimming stripped 0 bases from V and 2 bases from J, with 10 bases between. The CDR3 DNA follows: TGTGCCAGCAGCTTGGGTGTAGCGCTCACAGATACGCAGTATTTT. This sequence encodes CASSLGVALTDTQYF.

V gene TRBV13 combines with J gene TRBJ2-1; 12 bases are a match to TRBD2. Looked up from germline, CDR1 is PRHDT and CDR2 is FYEKMQ (reference sequence). The trim removed 6 bases at V and 0 bases at J, leaving 3 bases unmatched. The CDR3 runs 16 residues. This CDR3 reads CASSSTSGGSYNEQFF. The DNA for the CDR3 is TGTGCCAGCAGTTCGACTAGCGGGGGCTCCTACAATGAGCAGTTCTTC. The full variable domain, completed using reference TRBV13 and TRBJ2-1, is AAGVIQSPRHLIKEKRETATLKCYPIPRHDTVYWYQQGPGQDPQFLISFYEKMQSDKGSIPDRFSAQQFSDYHSELNMSSLELGDSALYFCASSSTSGGSYNEQFFGPGTRLTVL.

This clone has just a few counts. The chain joins TRBV19 to TRBJ1-1, with D tentatively TRBD1 (5 bases). Trimming removed 7 bases at V and 3 bases at J, with 15 bases between. The CDR3 runs 14 residues. The V gene's germline CDR1 is LNHDA and CDR2 SQIVND (reference sequence). DNA of the CDR3: TGTGCCAGTAAGCCGGGACGGGGGGACACTGAAGCTTTCTTT. It encodes CASKPGRGDTEAFF.

The V gene is TRBV28, the J gene TRBJ2-6; D call uncertain. Deletions cut 5 bases from V and 0 bases from J, with 8 bases between. This CDR3 is 15 amino acids long. Germline assignment: CDR1 MDHEN and CDR2 SYDVKM. CDR3 coding DNA: TGTGCCAGCAGTCCACATACCTCTGGGGCCAACGTCCTGACTTTC. As protein: CASSPHTSGANVLTF.

The chain uses TRBV28 and TRBJ1-2, with 7 bases matching TRBD1. The CDR3 loop spans 14 amino acids. V shed 6 bases, J shed 8 bases, and the junction held 12 bases outside the gene matches. Germline assignment: CDR1 MDHEN and CDR2 SYDVKM. CDR3 residues: CASRRTGLIGGYTF. The DNA for the CDR3 is TGTGCCAGCAGGCGGACAGGCCTCATTGGAGGCTACACCTTC.

The J gene is TRBJ1-6, the V gene TRBV28; D is unresolved. This CDR3 is 14 amino acids long. V was clipped by 3 bases and J by 8 bases, with 11 bases between them. Germline CDR1 and CDR2: MDHEN and SYDVKM. CDR3: CASSFRTVDSPLHF. CDR3 nucleotide sequence: TGTGCCAGCAGTTTCCGTACAGTAGATTCACCCCTCCACTTT.